These T cell receptor beta chains were read from a single sample in a study of graft-versus-host responses after intestinal transplantation. The antigens of these receptors remain unknown. Clones were read by immunoSEQ multiplex PCR, and TCRdb kept only the in-frame ones, dropping some. There are 70,000 to 80,000 clones in the sample; around 91% occur only once, and roughly 1.3% lies in the top ten. This specimen consisted of unstimulated CD8+ T cells sorted from spleen or lymph node cells, obtained before intestinal transplant. The origin of the receptors is a human donor who received an intestinal transplant. Both conserved end residues are part of each CDR3. A D gene is named only where the DNA matches it firmly. Size is stated for part of the rows, as once, few or many counts, or as a class when the clone is expanded.

clone_size d_call j_call cdr3_length v_call cdr3_aa cdr3_nt
once TRBD1 TRBJ2-1 14 TRBV27 CASSWGQGRNEQFF TGTGCCAGCAGTTGGGGACAGGGGCGGAATGAGCAGTTCTTC
. . TRBJ1-3 14 TRBV27 CASSVESSGNTIYF TGTGCCAGCAGTGTCGAGAGCTCTGGAAACACCATATATTTT
. TRBD1 TRBJ2-7 15 TRBV19 CASSPDRGLTYEQYF TGTGCCAGTAGTCCCGACAGGGGGCTTACCTACGAGCAGTACTTC
. . TRBJ1-2 17 TRBV9 CASSLAPEAAGAYGYTF TGTGCCAGCAGCCTCGCACCTGAGGCTGCTGGGGCCTATGGCTACACCTTC
few . TRBJ1-1 15 TRBV4-1 CASSQVGFQGTEAFF TGCGCCAGCAGCCAAGTGGGCTTCCAGGGCACTGAAGCTTTCTTT
. TRBD1 TRBJ1-5 15 TRBV5-6 CASSPGTGGNQPQHF TGTGCCAGCAGCCCCGGGACAGGGGGCAATCAGCCCCAGCATTTT
. . TRBJ2-3 17 TRBV11-2 CASSPSLTSPASWEQYF TGTGCCAGCAGCCCATCCCTTACTAGTCCCGCTTCCTGGGAGCAGTATTTT
. TRBD2 TRBJ2-3 15 TRBV5-1 CASSYASGSTDTQYF TGCGCCAGCAGCTACGCTAGCGGGAGCACAGATACGCAGTATTTT
. . TRBJ1-1 14 TRBV9 CASSPFGGNTEAFF TGTGCCAGCAGCCCTTTCGGCGGAAACACTGAAGCTTTCTTT
. . TRBJ2-7 11 TRBV20-1 CSARDGPEQYF TGCAGTGCTAGAGATGGGCCCGAGCAGTACTTC
. TRBD1 TRBJ1-1 14 TRBV6-5 CASSQTGPLIEAFF TGTGCCAGCAGTCAGACAGGGCCATTGATTGAAGCTTTCTTT
. . TRBJ2-3 14 TRBV2 CATPAGQRQDTQYF TGTGCCACCCCAGCCGGACAGAGGCAAGATACGCAGTATTTT
. TRBD1 TRBJ1-5 14 TRBV15 CATSGTGLGQPQHF TGTGCCACCAGCGGGACAGGGTTGGGTCAGCCCCAGCATTTT
once TRBD1 TRBJ1-6 15 TRBV27 CASSTRQGDNSPLHF TGTGCCAGCAGTACCCGACAGGGCGACAATTCACCCCTCCACTTT
. TRBD1 TRBJ2-7 13 TRBV27 CAVARGQAYEQYF TGTGCCGTAGCTCGAGGACAGGCCTACGAGCAGTACTTC
. TRBD2 TRBJ2-1 17 TRBV12-5 CASGLGVLGGGYNEQFF TGTGCTAGTGGTTTGGGGGTTTTGGGGGGGGGCTACAATGAGCAGTTCTTC
. . TRBJ1-1 12 TRBV10-3 CAIGGVDAEAFF TGTGCCATAGGGGGGGTTGACGCTGAAGCTTTCTTT
. TRBD2 TRBJ2-5 16 TRBV9 CASSGGAGGPRETQYF TGTGCCAGCAGCGGAGGAGCGGGGGGGCCGAGGGAGACCCAGTACTTC
. . TRBJ1-6 13 TRBV6-1 CASSDSYNSPLHF TGTGCCAGCAGTGACAGCTATAATTCACCCCTCCACTTT
. TRBD2 TRBJ2-3 15 TRBV19 CASTTAGGWADTQYF TGTGCCAGTACCACTGCGGGGGGGTGGGCAGATACGCAGTATTTT
. . TRBJ2-1 14 TRBV7-9 CASSLTQTNNEQFF TGTGCCAGCAGCTTGACACAGACAAACAATGAGCAGTTCTTC
. TRBD1 TRBJ2-7 13 TRBV12-5 CASGTAGGHEQYF TGTGCTAGTGGTACGGCAGGGGGCCACGAGCAGTACTTC
. TRBD1 TRBJ2-3 17 TRBV7-8 CASSRPGDRGSTDTQYF TGTGCCAGCAGCCGCCCCGGGGACAGGGGGAGCACAGATACGCAGTATTTT